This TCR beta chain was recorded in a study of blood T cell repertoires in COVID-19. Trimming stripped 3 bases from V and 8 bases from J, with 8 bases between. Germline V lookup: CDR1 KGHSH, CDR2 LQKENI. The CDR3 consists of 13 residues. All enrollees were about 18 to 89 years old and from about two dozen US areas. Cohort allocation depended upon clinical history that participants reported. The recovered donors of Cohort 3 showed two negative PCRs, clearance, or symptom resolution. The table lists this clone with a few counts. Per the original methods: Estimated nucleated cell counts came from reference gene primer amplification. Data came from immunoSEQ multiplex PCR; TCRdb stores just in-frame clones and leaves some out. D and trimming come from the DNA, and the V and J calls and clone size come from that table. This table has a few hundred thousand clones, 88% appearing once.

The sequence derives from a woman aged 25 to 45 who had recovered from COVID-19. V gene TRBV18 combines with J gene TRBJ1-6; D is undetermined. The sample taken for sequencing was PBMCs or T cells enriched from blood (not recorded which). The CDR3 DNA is TGTGCCAGCTCACCTCTTCCCCATTCACCCCTCCACTTT. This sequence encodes CASSPLPHSPLHF.